This TCR beta chain originates from a study of T cell responses to AZD1222 COVID-19 vaccine (dated by TCRdb to about 2021). Concerning the study at large: TCR sequencing covered 233 trial participants: 200 to 210 given two doses of AZD1222 and some 25 given two doses of MenACWY control vaccine. Trial participants were enrolled into age subgroups of 18-55, 56-69 and 70-plus years, which contained around 150, 29 and 61 TCR-sequenced participants, respectively.

Regarding this clone: It lacks a known antigen. It has no much larger one-base neighbor in the sample; base qualities were not kept.

The CDR3 regions of human TCRbeta chains were analyzed by immunosequencing. The authors processed their data as follows. TCRs in the repertoires were compared against a reference library of SARS-CoV-2-specific TCRs that had been generated with the MIRA antigen-specificity platform. Breadth was defined as the fraction of unique TCRs that were SARS-CoV-2-associated. Depth was defined as the fraction of total T cells that were SARS-CoV-2-associated. Using the MIRA data, every spike-specific TCR was mapped to the spike region that the TCR reacted to and assigned to either a CD4 or a CD8 class. Log10-transformed breadth and depth values were compared by one-way ANOVA with Sidak's multiple comparisons tests. TCRdb limited this immuneACCESS table to in-frame rearrangements with V and J called. A share of clones is missing; checked studies link under half to unresolved V genes, and the rest is unexplained. V, J and clone size are those of that table, while D and trimming were read from the DNA. This sample comprises some 140,000 clones, 86% of them detected only once. Together, the top ten hold 4.5% to 6% of the sample.

The meaning of the sample's time point label: baseline before first vaccination. What this sample's treatment or condition label stands for: meningococcal conjugate vaccine given as trial control. Samples from vaccinated people were obtained from the UK trials COV001 and COV002, which included a single-blind randomized controlled phase 2/3 trial of AZD1222 (ChAdOx1 nCoV-19) in healthy adults. For TCRbeta chain sequencing, PBMC samples were collected from trial participants at day 0 and at day 28 after the second dose. Trimming costs V 5 bases and J 5 bases, and their ends lie 19 bases apart. The germline V gene specifies MDHEN as CDR1 and SYDVKM as CDR2. The CDR3, from cysteine to phenylalanine, totals 16 residues. Just the 48-base CDR3 DNA is kept, in frame starting at base 1. Summary of the overall study and its limitations: In the small 56-69-year group, the increase in depth fell short of significance, most likely because of low power. Vaccine-associated CD4 TCRs spanned the whole spike protein, with dominant responses in regions 160-218 and 743-854. Because no day 14 peak-response samples were available, the repertoires could be characterized only after the peak T cell response. Conclusions about previously exposed vaccinees were limited because only a handful of AZD1222 recipients were SARS-CoV-2 seropositive at baseline. Participants were mostly white British, with more females than males. The authors suggested clonal diversity may have been underestimated. After two AZD1222 doses, both the breadth and the depth of spike-specific TCRs were significantly higher than at day 0 and than in MenACWY recipients. Epitopes outside the regions mutated in the B.1.351 and B.1.1.7 variants were reportedly recognized by nearly half of the unique spike-specific TCRs.

The material sequenced was peripheral blood, taken on day 0 of MenACWY control vaccination. The receptor was derived from an adult in good health. The chain was built from TRBV28 and TRBJ1-5, with the D gene not confidently named. The bases are TGTGCCAGCAGTCCCACTCGTTCTGCGACCGATCAGCCCCAGCATTTT. It encodes CASSPTRSATDQPQHF.